These T cell receptor beta chains were read from a single sample in a study of OX40 agonist ivuxolimab in advanced cancers. The assay was immunoSEQ multiplex PCR, and TCRdb's table has in-frame clones only and misses some. Among 90,000 to 100,000 clones listed, about nine tenths were seen once. Sequenced here: CD4+ or CD8+ T cells sorted from blood, sampled in a trial of the OX40 agonist ivuxolimab. Receptor source: an adult with an advanced solid tumor such as melanoma, head and neck, liver or kidney cancer. Both conserved end residues are part of each CDR3. Fields, in order: D gene, clone size, J gene, V gene, CDR3 protein, CDR3 DNA. The D gene is left open where the match is weak. Size values are once, few and many counts, or a class for expanded clones, and some rows have none.

>TRBD1|-|TRBJ2-7|TRBV7-2
CASSLRSGTGANEQYF
TGTGCCAGCAGCTTAAGATCCGGGACAGGGGCGAACGAGCAGTACTTC
>-|-|TRBJ2-4|TRBV6-6
CASSHRDPLAKNIQYF
TGTGCCAGCAGTCACCGGGACCCTTTAGCCAAAAACATTCAGTACTTC
>TRBD1|-|TRBJ1-5|TRBV19
CASSGTGFNQPQHF
TGTGCCAGTAGTGGGACAGGATTCAATCAGCCCCAGCATTTT
>-|once|TRBJ1-5|TRBV5-8
CASTSPHQPQHF
TGTGCCAGCACCTCACCCCATCAGCCCCAGCATTTT
>-|-|TRBJ2-1|TRBV11-2
CASSLQPSPGEQFF
TGTGCCAGCAGCTTACAACCCTCCCCGGGGGAGCAGTTCTTC
>-|-|TRBJ1-4|TRBV7-2
CASSLTPGATNEKLFF
TGTGCCAGCAGCTTAACTCCAGGCGCAACTAATGAAAAACTGTTTTTT
>TRBD1|-|TRBJ1-1|TRBV5-1
CASSSAGGQLNTEAFF
TGCGCCAGCAGCTCGGCGGGGGGACAGCTGAACACTGAAGCTTTCTTT
>-|-|TRBJ2-2|TRBV28
CASSFPRNTGELFF
TGTGCCAGCAGTTTTCCGAGAAACACCGGGGAGCTGTTTTTT
>-|few|TRBJ1-4|TRBV28
CASSLMAEAPNEKLFF
TGTGCCAGCAGTTTAATGGCAGAGGCGCCTAATGAAAAACTGTTTTTT
>TRBD2|-|TRBJ2-7|TRBV19
CATRGDGESEQYF
TGTGCCACCCGGGGGGACGGAGAGAGCGAGCAGTACTTC
>TRBD2|-|TRBJ2-2|TRBV29-1
CSVSPRGRANTGELFF
TGCAGCGTATCTCCTCGCGGGAGGGCCAACACCGGGGAGCTGTTTTTT
>-|-|TRBJ1-2|TRBV5-1
CASSLEGKRDGYTF
TGCGCCAGCAGCTTGGAAGGGAAAAGAGATGGCTACACCTTC
>-|-|TRBJ2-2|TRBV9
CASSVAVPGELFF
TGTGCCAGCAGCGTGGCAGTACCCGGGGAGCTGTTTTTT
>-|-|TRBJ1-5|TRBV28
CASGGSNQPQHF
TGTGCCAGCGGGGGAAGCAATCAGCCCCAGCATTTT
>-|-|TRBJ1-4|TRBV30
CAWTSGTLGRNEKLFF
TGTGCCTGGACCTCCGGGACCCTTGGGAGGAATGAAAAACTGTTTTTT
>-|-|TRBJ2-3|TRBV7-3
CASSGGAGDTQYF
TGTGCCAGCAGCGGGGGAGCGGGAGATACGCAGTATTTT
>-|-|TRBJ2-4|TRBV1
CTSSQELEREEYF
TGCACCAGCAGCCAAGAATTGGAGCGGGAGGAGTACTTC
>TRBD2|-|TRBJ2-1|TRBV7-9
CAGVAGADDEQFF
TGTGCTGGGGTGGCGGGAGCCGACGATGAGCAGTTCTTC
>-|-|TRBJ1-1|TRBV13
CASSFKGTEAFF
TGTGCCAGCAGCTTTAAAGGCACTGAAGCTTTCTTT
>-|-|TRBJ1-1|TRBV6-1
CASRDTEAFF
TGTGCCAGCAGGGACACTGAAGCTTTCTTT
>TRBD1|-|TRBJ1-2|TRBV2
CASIDLAGQGRGYTF
TGTGCCAGCATTGATCTTGCGGGACAGGGAAGAGGCTACACCTTC
>TRBD1|-|TRBJ2-2|TRBV5-1
CATRDSDTGELFF
TGCGCCACCCGGGACAGCGACACCGGGGAGCTGTTTTTT
>-|-|TRBJ1-1|TRBV5-4
CASSAGKGEGWAFF
TGTGCCAGCAGCGCCGGCAAGGGCGAAGGATGGGCTTTCTTT
>TRBD2|-|TRBJ2-2|TRBV11-2
CASSSSALGLAGGELFF
TGTGCCAGCAGCTCTTCGGCGTTGGGACTAGCGGGGGGGGAGCTGTTTTTT
>TRBD1|-|TRBJ2-2|TRBV7-3
CASSTGQGTNTGELFF
TGTGCCAGCAGCACCGGACAGGGAACGAACACCGGGGAGCTGTTTTTT
>-|-|TRBJ2-5|TRBV5-4
CASSLSGGVETQYF
TGTGCCAGCAGCTTGTCCGGGGGAGTAGAGACCCAGTACTTC
>-|few|TRBJ1-1|TRBV28
CASSPPSRDTEAFF
TGTGCCAGCAGTCCCCCCTCGAGGGACACTGAAGCTTTCTTT
>-|few|TRBJ2-3|TRBV5-5
CASSFQNTQYF
TGTGCCAGCAGCTTCCAGAATACGCAGTATTTT
>-|-|TRBJ1-2|TRBV7-9
CASSLEGNGYTF
TGTGCCAGCAGCTTAGAGGGGAATGGCTACACCTTC
>-|-|TRBJ2-5|TRBV7-2
CASTPDRQETQYF
TGTGCCAGCACCCCTGACAGACAAGAGACCCAGTACTTC
>-|-|TRBJ1-5|TRBV6-6
CASRQQGAGQPQHF
TGTGCCAGCAGGCAACAGGGTGCAGGGCAGCCCCAGCATTTT
>-|-|TRBJ2-1|TRBV5-5
CASSLGGSSYNEQFF
TGTGCCAGCAGCTTGGGGGGGAGCTCCTACAATGAGCAGTTCTTC
>TRBD2|-|TRBJ2-2|TRBV19
CASSTSGLAAELFF
TGTGCCAGTAGTACCTCGGGACTAGCGGCCGAGCTGTTTTTT
>-|-|TRBJ2-7|TRBV2
CASSGRLEGEQYF
TGTGCCAGCAGTGGTAGACTAGAAGGAGAGCAGTACTTC
>TRBD2|-|TRBJ2-1|TRBV10-3
CAISDSSGSGNEQFF
TGTGCCATCAGTGACTCTAGCGGGAGCGGGAATGAGCAGTTCTTC
>-|-|TRBJ1-1|TRBV7-3
CASSLDVYTEAFF
TGTGCCAGCAGCTTAGACGTTTACACTGAAGCTTTCTTT
>-|many|TRBJ2-2|TRBV23-1
CASSLAPSWSGELFF
TGCGCCAGCAGTCTCGCACCAAGTTGGTCCGGGGAGCTGTTTTTT
>TRBD1|-|TRBJ2-3|TRBV19
CASSIGTGLTDTQYF
TGTGCCAGTAGTATAGGGACAGGGCTCACAGATACGCAGTATTTT
>TRBD1|-|TRBJ2-1|TRBV6-1
CASRGQGIYNEQFF
TGTGCCAGCAGAGGACAGGGGATATACAATGAGCAGTTCTTC
>TRBD1|-|TRBJ1-5|TRBV6-6
CASIRDRGNQPQHF
TGTGCCAGCATACGGGACAGGGGTAACCAGCCCCAGCATTTT
>TRBD1|-|TRBJ1-1|TRBV2
CASGTDLNTEAFF
TGTGCCAGCGGGACAGACCTGAACACTGAAGCTTTCTTT
>-|-|TRBJ1-1|TRBV9
CASSVATNTEAFF
TGTGCCAGCAGCGTAGCTACGAACACTGAAGCTTTCTTT
>-|-|TRBJ2-6|TRBV7-8
CASRVSGRNGANVLTF
TGTGCCAGCAGGGTCTCGGGTCGAAATGGGGCCAACGTCCTGACTTTC